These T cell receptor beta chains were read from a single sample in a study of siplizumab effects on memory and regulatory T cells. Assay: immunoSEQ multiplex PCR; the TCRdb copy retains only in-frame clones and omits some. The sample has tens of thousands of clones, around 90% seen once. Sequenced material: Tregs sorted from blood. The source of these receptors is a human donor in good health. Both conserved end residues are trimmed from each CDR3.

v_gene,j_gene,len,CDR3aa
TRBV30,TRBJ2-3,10,AWSVLGDTQY
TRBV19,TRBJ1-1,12,ASRNRDTESQAF
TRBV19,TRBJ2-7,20,ARMGLGGKTGLAGTEGSEQY
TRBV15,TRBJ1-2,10,ATSRDRLGYT
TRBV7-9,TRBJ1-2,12,ASSGDRDLYGYT
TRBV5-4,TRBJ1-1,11,ASSWPGGPEAF
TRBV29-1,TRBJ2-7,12,SVRPGTGTGEQY
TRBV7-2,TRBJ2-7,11,ASSFRQAYEQY
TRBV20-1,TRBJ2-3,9,SASRTDTQY
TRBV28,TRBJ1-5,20,ASSLEVWIGTGGPDGNQPQH
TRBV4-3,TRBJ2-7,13,ASSQDGGPSYEQY
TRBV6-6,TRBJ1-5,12,ASSAGRVIQPQH
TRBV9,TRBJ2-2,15,ASSVAGSGPNTGELF
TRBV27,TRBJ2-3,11,ASRTLRGNTQY
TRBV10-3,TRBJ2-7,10,AISAPSYEQY
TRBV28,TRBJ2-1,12,ASSFFRESSEQF
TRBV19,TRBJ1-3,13,ASSRTGTLGNTIY
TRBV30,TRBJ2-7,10,AWRPDSYEQY
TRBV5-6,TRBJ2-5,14,ASSLDWTGYGETQY
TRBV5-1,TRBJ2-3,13,ASRPGTGGPDTQY
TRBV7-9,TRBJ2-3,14,ASSPSLAGGADTQY
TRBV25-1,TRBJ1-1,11,ASSEGRRTEAF
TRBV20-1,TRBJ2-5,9,SASATETQY
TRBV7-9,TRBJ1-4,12,ASSTPGGPETLF
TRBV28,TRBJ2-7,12,ASSPQGITYEQY
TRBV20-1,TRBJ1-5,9,SAKSYQPQH
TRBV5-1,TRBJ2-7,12,ASSPGQHSYEQY
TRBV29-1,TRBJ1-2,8,STSADGYT
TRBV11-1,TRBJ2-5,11,ASSLNRVETQY
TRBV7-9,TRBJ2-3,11,ASSLVRLDTQY
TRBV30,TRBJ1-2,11,AWNRGPGYGHT
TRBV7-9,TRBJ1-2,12,ASSSSTGNYGYT
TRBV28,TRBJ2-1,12,ASSLRLNYNEQF
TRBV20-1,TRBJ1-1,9,SARGHTEAF
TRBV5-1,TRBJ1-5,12,ASSLASPGQPQH
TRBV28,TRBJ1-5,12,ASSFYKSNQPQH
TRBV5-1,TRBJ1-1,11,ASTLGAGTEAF
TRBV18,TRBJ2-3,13,ASSPWASVTDTQY
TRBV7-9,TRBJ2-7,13,ASSKESSGAYEQY
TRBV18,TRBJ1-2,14,ASSLNEQGIGYGYT
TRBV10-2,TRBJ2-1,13,ASSRAGGPVDEQF
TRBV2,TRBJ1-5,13,ATNAGAGGNQPQH
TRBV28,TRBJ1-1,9,ASPSRTEAF
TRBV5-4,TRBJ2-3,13,ASRTNLGQIGTQY
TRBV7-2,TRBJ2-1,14,ASSLTGPRHYNEQF
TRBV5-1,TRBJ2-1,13,ASRKTSGSYNEQF
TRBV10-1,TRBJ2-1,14,ASSESSGSSYNEQF
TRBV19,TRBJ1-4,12,ASRDRPTNEKLF
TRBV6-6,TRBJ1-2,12,ASSYGPGPYGYT
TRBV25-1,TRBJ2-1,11,ASRMTLHNEQF
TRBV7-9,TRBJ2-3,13,ASILTGTSTDTQY
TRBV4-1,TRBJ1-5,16,ASSQDIWTGLSNQPQH
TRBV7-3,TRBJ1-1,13,ASSLRGPTRTEAF
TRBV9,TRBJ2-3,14,ASSVAARTGVDTQY